This T cell receptor beta chain was recorded in a study of glioma-infiltrating T cells (dated by TCRdb to 2016 to 2017). Turning to the overall study: Low-grade gliomas were WHO grade II oligodendrogliomas or astrocytomas, and glioblastomas were WHO grade IV tumors sampled at initial rather than recurrent diagnosis. To measure how far tissue and blood T-cell populations diverged, each tissue-infiltrating repertoire was compared against the peripheral blood repertoire of the same patient. Blood libraries targeted about 4.5- to 10-fold sequencing coverage of 1 million or so peripheral T cells. Glioma patients received dexamethasone for six or fewer days before surgery. The paired cohort comprised three low-grade glioma patients, roughly 8 primary glioblastoma patients and three non-glioma patients contributing non-neoplastic brain tissue. The study sequenced TCR alpha- and beta-chain repertoires from glioma tissue, from non-neoplastic brain tissue and from matched peripheral blood mononuclear cells. Broad study findings and their caveats: Patients with low tissue-blood divergence were marked by a signature set of shared blood CDR3 motifs, and that set was depleted in highly divergent patients. Small numbers underpinned the group comparisons: several glioblastoma patients, three low-grade glioma patients and three non-neoplastic patients. Very few CDR3 sequences were found to be shared between tissue and blood, and this scarcity was attributed to high CDR3 diversity and limited sampling. VJ-independent divergence between tissue and blood was found to be below expectation in non-neoplastic patients but above expectation in all gliomas, particularly low-grade gliomas.

For this clonotype: Its antigen is unknown. One base away there is no much larger clone; base qualities are not given.

Measured from the cysteine to the phenylalanine, the CDR3 is 15 residues long. CDR3 DNA is the only sequence kept; it has 45 bases, read in frame from the first base. Germline trimming: 3 bases from V, 5 bases from J; junction bases outside gene matches: 9. In the germline V gene, CDR1 corresponds to SGHTA and CDR2 to FQGNSA. Surgical brain or tumor specimens were cryofrozen in liquid nitrogen immediately after resection, and peripheral blood cells were collected concurrently. TCR alpha and beta CDR3 regions were amplified with the iRepertoire nested amplicon-rescue multiplex PCR (arm-PCR) platform from RNA. One-step reverse transcription and amplification used about 95-400 ng of tissue mRNA or PBMC total RNA as input. Following bead purification, Illumina adapters were added through a secondary multiplex PCR, and the libraries were then gel-purified between 200 and 400 bp. Internal 6-nucleotide barcodes were carried by the libraries and were used for demultiplexing. Libraries were sequenced on an Illumina MiSeq with 2x220 or 2x250 nucleotide paired-end reads. The original methods were these. FLASH 1.2.11 was used to merge paired reads, and BWA-MEM then aligned the reads to the GRCh37 human genome before TRA and TRB reads were extracted. An IMGT-derived reference of cassette sequences and CDR3 motifs, with pseudogenes included, was used for V and J assignment. Three-frame translation of reads was performed, and productive CDR3s were defined as those with a C...FGXG motif and no stop codons. Clonotypes were defined as unique combinations of V-J cassette pair and CDR3 amino acid sequence. Filtering of reads was based on Hamming distance, with the threshold set by the sequence error rate of each sample in mapped regions. TCRdb reworked the public reads: Q25 trimming with fastp, MiXCR clone assembly, productive beta chains retained. When rows share a CDR3 protein, they turn into one entry using the most common DNA and genes. The V and J calls come from TCRdb's annotation, not from the publication. The sample table contains a few hundred thousand distinct CDR3 sequences; only one count was recorded for roughly 41% of them. The ten largest make up around 12% of the sample.

The sequence links TRBV7-2 to TRBJ1-2; 7 bases in the middle match TRBD1. The clonotype was recovered from a human donor with low-grade glioma or glioblastoma, undergoing nonglioma brain surgery, or in good health (not recorded which). What was sequenced was glioma tissue, nonneoplastic brain tissue, or PBMCs (not recorded which). For the CDR3, the sequence is CASSFGDSSLYGYTF. The DNA reads as follows: TGTGCCAGCAGCTTCGGGGACAGTTCTTTATATGGCTACACCTTC.